Shown below are 10 T cell receptor beta chains from a single sample sequenced in a study of blood T cell repertoires in COVID-19. The repertoire was sequenced with immunoSEQ multiplex PCR; TCRdb's copy has only in-frame clones and lacks some. The profile shows over 150,000 clones, around 82% of them singletons. Specimen: PBMCs or T cells enriched from blood (not recorded which). These receptors originate from a man aged 35 to 55 who had recovered from COVID-19.

The chain has TRBV5-1 and TRBJ2-3, with a tentative D call TRBD2 (5 bases). The CDR3 has 14 amino acids. The V and J ends lost 3 bases and 0 bases respectively, with 8 bases between them. Germline V CDR1 and CDR2: SGHRS, YFSETQ. Written as DNA, the CDR3 is TGCGCCAGCAGCTCCCGGACTAGCACAGATACGCAGTATTTT. This sequence encodes CASSSRTSTDTQYF. Variable domain in full (rest from reference TRBV5-1 and TRBJ2-3): KAGVTQTPRYLIKTRGQQVTLSCSPISGHRSVSWYQQTPGQGLQFLFEYFSETQRNKGNFPGRFSGRQFSNSRSEMNVSTLELGDSALYLCASSSRTSTDTQYFGPGTRLTVL.

V usage is TRBV27 and J usage is TRBJ1-6; D is unclear. This CDR3 spans 15 amino acids. Germline V CDR1 and CDR2: MNHEY, SMNVEV (reference sequence). The V and J ends lost 1 base and 8 bases respectively, with 12 bases between them. CDR3 protein: CASSLYEGGDSPLHF. CDR3 DNA: TGTGCCAGCAGTTTATATGAGGGTGGGGATTCACCCCTCCACTTT.

The chain joins TRBV20-1 to TRBJ2-6; 7 bases fit TRBD1. The CDR3 is 16 amino acids. Trimming cost V 3 bases and J 2 bases; bases outside gene matches: 7. The germline gives CDR1 DFQATT, CDR2 SNEGSKA (reference sequence). In nucleotides, the CDR3 is TGCAGTGCTAGTGCACAGACAGGGACTGGGGCCAACGTCCTGACTTTC. This encodes CSASAQTGTGANVLTF.

The chain uses TRBV5-1 and TRBJ2-1; 7 nucleotides line up with TRBD2. Germline lookup yields CDR1 SGHRS and CDR2 YFSETQ. J gave up 7 bases and V 4 bases, and 11 bases lay outside the gene matches. There are 15 residues in the CDR3. The CDR3 DNA sequence: TGCGCCAGCAGCGCTAGCGGTCCCATGGGGAATGAGCAGTTCTTC. Protein product: CASSASGPMGNEQFF.

This chain links TRBV27 with TRBJ2-1, with D uncertain. Germline V lookup: CDR1 MNHEY, CDR2 SMNVEV (reference sequence). The CDR3 has 11 amino acids. V dropped 2 bases and J dropped 9 bases, with 5 bases sitting between them. The CDR3 region has the DNA TGTGCCAGCAGTTTAGCCGGTGAGCAGTTCTTC. Amino acids: CASSLAGEQFF.

This clone was found a few times. J is TRBJ1-1 and V is TRBV7-2, with 9 bases that match TRBD1. V gave up 2 bases and J gave up 5 bases; unmatched junction bases: 3. This CDR3 region has 14 residues. CDR1 SGHTA and CDR2 FQGNSA come from the germline V gene. The CDR3 region is CASSLTGGRTEAFF. The DNA of the CDR3 is TGTGCCAGCAGCTTAACAGGGGGCAGAACTGAAGCTTTCTTT.

This sequence joins TRBV7-3 and TRBJ2-3, with a tentative D call TRBD2 (5 bases). Trimming stripped 6 bases from V and 0 bases from J, with 19 bases between. In germline, CDR1 is SGHTA, CDR2 FQGTGA. The CDR3 contains 17 residues. The CDR3 DNA reads TGTGCCAGCAGTTTCCTAGGAGGACGCTCTAGCACAGATACGCAGTATTTT. This translates into CASSFLGGRSSTDTQYF.

V is TRBV5-1 and J is TRBJ1-6; 8 nucleotides align to TRBD1. The V gene's germline CDR1 is SGHRS and CDR2 YFSETQ. J gave up 5 bases and V 3 bases, and 4 bases lay outside the gene matches. This CDR3 comprises 15 residues. In nucleotides, the CDR3 is TGCGCCAGCAGCTCGATGGGACAGGATAATTCACCCCTCCACTTT. Translating gives CASSSMGQDNSPLHF.

This chain joins TRBV28 and TRBJ2-5; TRBD2 aligns across 14 bases. CDR3 length equals 18 residues. From germline, CDR1 is MDHEN and CDR2 SYDVKM. J lost 2 bases, V lost 1 base, and 6 bases had no gene match. CDR3 loop: CASSLYGLAGGIQETQYF. The CDR3 DNA follows: TGTGCCAGCAGTTTATATGGACTAGCGGGAGGAATTCAAGAGACCCAGTACTTC. The variable domain in full, with the rest retrieved from reference TRBV28 and TRBJ2-5, is DVKVTQSSRYLVKRTGEKVFLECVQDMDHENMFWYRQDPGLGLRLIYFSYDVKMKEKGDIPEGYSVSREKKERFSLILESASTNQTSMYLCASSLYGLAGGIQETQYFGPGTRLLVL.

The chain is built from TRBV6-2 or TRBV6-3 and TRBJ1-2; 8 bases agree with TRBD1. Trimming at V came to 5 bases and at J to 7 bases, leaving 6 bases not matched to a gene. This CDR3 has 13 residues. Per germline, CDR1 MNHEY and CDR2 SVGEGT. The CDR3, as DNA: TGTGCCAGCAGTCCCGGCAGGGGGCTTGGCTACACCTTC. It encodes CASSPGRGLGYTF.